The entry that follows covers one T cell receptor beta chain sequence. Its antigen has not been determined. Per-nucleotide qualities are absent, and no much larger clonotype sits a single base away. The entry originates in a study of shared clonotypes between healthy human individuals (dated by TCRdb to about 2020). About the study as a whole: A few men and two women, aged 18 to 49 years, made up the cohort. For each donor, three plates each were used for CD4 naive and CD4 memory, two plates were used for CD8 naive, and one plate was used for CD8 memory. The study deeply sequenced blood TCR repertoires of several healthy adults to estimate repertoire size and the extent of clonotype sharing between individuals. Libraries were prepared and TCR repertoires were sequenced by different laboratories using diverse techniques, in order to increase sequencing depth and limit assay-specific biases. Between about 0.94 and 8.9 billion PBMCs per donor were obtained by leukapheresis.

The study at large found these results: Even with the large sequencing depth, rarefaction of the sorted-subset datasets indicated that sequencing was incomplete. Compared with non-shared clonotypes, clonotypes shared by all four sorted-subset donors had higher generation probabilities. Larger estimated clonotype richness was generally found for naive subsets than for memory subsets. The small number of donors limited the genetic and exposure-history diversity represented. Across a handful of donors, around 5.4% of naive CD4, roughly 3.8% of naive CD8, about 2.3% of memory CD4, and under 0.45% of memory CD8 clonotypes were shared. Pairwise subsampling led to the expectation that sequencing depth would affect the degree of clonotype sharing among donors. Sampling was restricted to blood, and TCR repertoires in tissue are likely to differ from TCR repertoires in blood.

Donors were healthy HIV-negative adults with no recently reported acute infections or vaccinations. Every donor was a Caucasian adult residing in Nashville, Tennessee, USA. CD4+ T cells were enriched through magnetic negative selection, after which naive cells were positively selected on CD45RA and the remaining negative fraction served as the memory subset. Blood was obtained by leukapheresis, after which PBMCs were separated by Ficoll-Histopaque density gradient centrifugation and cryopreserved in liquid nitrogen vapor phase. Purity and quantity of every magnetically sorted T cell population were checked by analytical flow cytometry. Genomic DNA was isolated from each sorted fraction and quantified by UV absorbance on a Nanodrop 2000c. Using the deep immunoSEQ assay, multiplex PCR amplified TCR CDR3 regions from genomic DNA. Extracted genomic DNA from each cell subset was distributed evenly across all wells of several immunoSEQ 96-well plates, and each plate was treated as a replicate. For sorted subsets, roughly 0.2 ug genomic DNA, equal to 25,000 to 35,000 T cell genomes, was loaded into each replicate PCR. The purified libraries were quantified using a Qubit 3.0 fluorometer, sized with a Bioanalyzer 2100, and then quantified again using the KAPA Library Quantification kit. Each immunoSEQ 96-well plate was sequenced on its own single-read 150-cycle Illumina NextSeq 550 flow cell. The original pipeline was this. Because the immunoSEQ output held only junctional sequences and lacked quality scores, the filtering could not match the filtering applied to full-length reads. Sequences were annotated with PyIR, a Python wrapper for IgBLAST v1.9, using IMGT germline references to assign V/J genes and CDR3. Reads were removed for weak V/J assignments (E-value above 1e-6), missing CDR3, stop codons, out-of-frame junctions, or ambiguous translated residues. V3J clonotypes were defined by identical inferred V gene, J gene, and CDR3 amino acid sequence. Percentage overlap between repertoires was calculated by dividing the number of shared unique clonotypes by the size of the smaller repertoire. Three approaches were used to assess repertoire richness: RTK rarefaction, the Chao1 estimator, and Recon v2.1 estimates of unobserved clonotypes. For all TCRbeta clonotypes obtained by the gDNA method from a handful of donors, generation probabilities were computed with OLGA. Held by TCRdb, this immuneACCESS table contains in-frame sequences only and omits some clones. Under half of the omission traces to an unresolved V gene where checked; the cause of the rest is unknown. Clone size and V and J calls were adopted from that table, with D and trimming inferred from the DNA. This sample comprises about 2 million clones, about 95% of them detected only once. The ten largest clones add up to 0.13% of the sample.

The clonotype was recovered from a man younger than 35 in good health. Sequenced sample: naive CD4+ T cells sorted from blood. Sample cell subset or site, as interpreted from the label and publication: CD45RA+ positively selected.

Here the CDR3 is given as CASSVRDRNNEQFF. The nucleotides read TGTGCCAGCAGCGTCCGGGACAGAAACAATGAGCAGTTCTTC. Rearrangement joined TRBV9 to TRBJ2-1; 7 junctional bases match TRBD1. The CDR3, cysteine through phenylalanine, is 14 amino acids long. Left in the record is the CDR3 DNA by itself, 42 bases read in frame from the first base. The germline V gene yields SGDLS for CDR1 and YYNGEE for CDR2. Unmatched junction bases come to 4, with V trimmed by 2 bases and J by 5 bases.